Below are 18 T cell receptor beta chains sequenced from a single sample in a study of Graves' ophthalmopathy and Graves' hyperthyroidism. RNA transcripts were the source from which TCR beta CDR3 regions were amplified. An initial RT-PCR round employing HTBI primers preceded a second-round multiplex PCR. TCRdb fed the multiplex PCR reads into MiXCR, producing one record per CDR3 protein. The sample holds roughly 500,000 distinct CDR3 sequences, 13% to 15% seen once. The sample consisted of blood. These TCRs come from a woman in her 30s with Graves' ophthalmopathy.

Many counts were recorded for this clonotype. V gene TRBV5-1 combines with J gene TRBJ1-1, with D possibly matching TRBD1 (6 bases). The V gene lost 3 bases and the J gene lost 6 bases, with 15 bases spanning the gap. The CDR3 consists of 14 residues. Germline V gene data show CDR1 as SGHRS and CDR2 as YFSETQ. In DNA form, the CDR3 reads TGCGCCAGCAGCTCTGACAGGCCCGACTCTGAAGCTTTCTTT. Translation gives CASSSDRPDSEAFF.

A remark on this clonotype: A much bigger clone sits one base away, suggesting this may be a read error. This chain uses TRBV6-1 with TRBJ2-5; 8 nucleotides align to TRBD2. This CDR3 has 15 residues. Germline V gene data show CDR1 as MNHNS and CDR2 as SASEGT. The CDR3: CAISEVGGGKETQYF. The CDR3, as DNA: TGTGCCATCAGTGAAGTAGGCGGGGGGAAGGAGACCCAGTACTTC.

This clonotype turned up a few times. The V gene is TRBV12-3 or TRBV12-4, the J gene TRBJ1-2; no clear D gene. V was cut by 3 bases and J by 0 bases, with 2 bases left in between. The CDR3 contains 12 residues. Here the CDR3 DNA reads TGTGCCAGCAGTTTTTCTAACTATGGCTACACCTTC. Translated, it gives CASSFSNYGYTF.

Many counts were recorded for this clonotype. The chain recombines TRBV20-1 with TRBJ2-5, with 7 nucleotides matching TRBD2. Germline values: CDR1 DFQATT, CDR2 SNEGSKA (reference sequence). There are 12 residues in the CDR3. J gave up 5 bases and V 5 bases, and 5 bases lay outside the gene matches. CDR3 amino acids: CSASGTKETQYF. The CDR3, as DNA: TGCAGTGCTTCCGGGACTAAGGAGACCCAGTACTTC.

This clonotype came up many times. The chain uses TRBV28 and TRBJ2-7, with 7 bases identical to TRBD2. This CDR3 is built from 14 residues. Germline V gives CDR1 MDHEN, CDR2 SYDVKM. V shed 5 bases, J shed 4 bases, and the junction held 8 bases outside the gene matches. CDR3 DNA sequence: TGTGCCAGCAGTATCCCTGGGGGAGGGTACGAGCAGTACTTC. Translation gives CASSIPGGGYEQYF.

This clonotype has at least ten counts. The CDR3: CSVPQGETQYF. In DNA form, the CDR3 reads TGCAGCGTCCCCCAGGGAGAGACCCAGTACTTC. This rearrangement joins TRBV29-1 to TRBJ2-5; perhaps TRBD1 as D (5 bases). The V end was cut by 6 bases, the J end by 4 bases, with 9 bases between. Germline loops: CDR1 SQVTM, CDR2 ANQGSEA. The CDR3 runs 11 residues.

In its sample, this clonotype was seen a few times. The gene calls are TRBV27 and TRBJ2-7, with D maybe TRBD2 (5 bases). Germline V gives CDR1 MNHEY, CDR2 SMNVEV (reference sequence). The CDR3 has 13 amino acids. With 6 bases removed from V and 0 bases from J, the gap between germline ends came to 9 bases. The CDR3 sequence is CASSPAVSYEQYF. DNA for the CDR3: TGTGCCAGCAGCCCAGCGGTCTCCTACGAGCAGTACTTC.

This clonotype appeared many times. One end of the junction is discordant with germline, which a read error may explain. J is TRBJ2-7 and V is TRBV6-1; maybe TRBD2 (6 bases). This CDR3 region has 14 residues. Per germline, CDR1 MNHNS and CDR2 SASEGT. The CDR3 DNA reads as TGTGCCAGCAGGGAAGCTAGCGCCTCTGGGGAGCAGTACTTC. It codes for CASREASASGEQYF.

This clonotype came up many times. Here the CDR3 DNA reads TGTGCCAGCAGCCAAGAGATGACGGCCAGGGGGTTCCCGGGAGCTTTCTTT. Translated, it gives CASSQEMTARGFPGAFF. The J gene is TRBJ1-1, the V gene TRBV14, with 7 bases lining up with TRBD1. The germline gives CDR1 SGHDN, CDR2 FVKESK. The trim removed 0 bases at V and 10 bases at J, leaving 17 bases unmatched. The CDR3 has 17 amino acids.

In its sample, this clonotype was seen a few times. DNA of the CDR3: TGTGCCAGCAGCCCCGAAGTCAGGGGCGATCAGCCCCAGCATTTT. This codes for CASSPEVRGDQPQHF. The V and J genes are TRBV11-2 and TRBJ1-5; D perhaps matches TRBD1 (6 bases). The CDR3 loop spans 15 amino acids. Trimming took 5 bases from V and 5 from J, leaving 16 bases between them. The germline V gene encodes CDR1 SGHAT and CDR2 FQNNGV.

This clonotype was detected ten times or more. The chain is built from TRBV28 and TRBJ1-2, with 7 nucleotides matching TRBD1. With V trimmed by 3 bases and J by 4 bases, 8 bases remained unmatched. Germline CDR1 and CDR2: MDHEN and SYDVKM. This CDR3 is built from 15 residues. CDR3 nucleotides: TGTGCCAGCAGTTTGGGCAGGGGGGGGTCCTATGGCTACACCTTC. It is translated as CASSLGRGGSYGYTF.

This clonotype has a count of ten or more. CDR3 sequence reads: CASSDSGVNGNQPQHF. DNA for the CDR3: TGTGCCAGCAGTGATTCAGGAGTGAACGGCAATCAGCCCCAGCATTTT. The chain is built from TRBV25-1 and TRBJ1-5, with D hard to call. V was clipped by 3 bases and J by 2 bases, with 14 bases between them. Germline V lookup: CDR1 MGHDK, CDR2 SYGVNS. This CDR3 comprises 16 residues.

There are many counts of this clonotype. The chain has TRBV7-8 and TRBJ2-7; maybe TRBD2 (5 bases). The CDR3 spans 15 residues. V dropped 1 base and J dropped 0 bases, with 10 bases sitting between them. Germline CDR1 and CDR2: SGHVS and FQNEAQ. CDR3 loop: CASSLGGRSSYEQYF. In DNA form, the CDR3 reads TGTGCCAGCAGCTTAGGCGGGCGCAGCTCCTACGAGCAGTACTTC.

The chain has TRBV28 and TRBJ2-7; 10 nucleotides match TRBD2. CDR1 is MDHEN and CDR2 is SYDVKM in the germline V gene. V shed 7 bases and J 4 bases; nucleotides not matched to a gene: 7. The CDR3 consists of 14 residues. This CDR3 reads CASKSGGATYEQYF. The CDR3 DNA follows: TGTGCCAGCAAAAGCGGGGGGGCGACGTACGAGCAGTACTTC.

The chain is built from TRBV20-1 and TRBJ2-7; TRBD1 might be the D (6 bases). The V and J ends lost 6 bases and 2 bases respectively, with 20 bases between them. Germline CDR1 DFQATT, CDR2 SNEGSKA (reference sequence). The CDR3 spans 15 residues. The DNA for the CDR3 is TGCAGTGCCCCCGGATCACAACAGGGTACCTACGAGCAGTACTTC. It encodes CSAPGSQQGTYEQYF.

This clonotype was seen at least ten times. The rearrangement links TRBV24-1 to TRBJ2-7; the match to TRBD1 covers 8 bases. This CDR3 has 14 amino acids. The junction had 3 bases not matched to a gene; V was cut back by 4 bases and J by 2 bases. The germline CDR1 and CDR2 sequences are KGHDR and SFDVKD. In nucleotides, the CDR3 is TGTGCCACCAGTGACTCGGACAGGGCCTACGAGCAGTACTTC. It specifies CATSDSDRAYEQYF.

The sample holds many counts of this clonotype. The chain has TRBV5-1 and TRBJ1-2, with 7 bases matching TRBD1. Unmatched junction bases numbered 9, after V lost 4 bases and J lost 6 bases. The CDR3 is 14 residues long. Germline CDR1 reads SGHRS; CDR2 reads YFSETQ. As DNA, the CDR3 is TGCGCCAGCAGCCTGGATCGACAGGGAGATGGCTACACCTTC. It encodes CASSLDRQGDGYTF.

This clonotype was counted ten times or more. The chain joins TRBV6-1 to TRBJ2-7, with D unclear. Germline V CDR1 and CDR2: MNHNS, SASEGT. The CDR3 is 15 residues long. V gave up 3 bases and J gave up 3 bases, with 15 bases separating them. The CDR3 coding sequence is TGTGCCAGCAGTGAGTCTTACTATGGCTACTACGAGCAGTACTTC. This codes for CASSESYYGYYEQYF.